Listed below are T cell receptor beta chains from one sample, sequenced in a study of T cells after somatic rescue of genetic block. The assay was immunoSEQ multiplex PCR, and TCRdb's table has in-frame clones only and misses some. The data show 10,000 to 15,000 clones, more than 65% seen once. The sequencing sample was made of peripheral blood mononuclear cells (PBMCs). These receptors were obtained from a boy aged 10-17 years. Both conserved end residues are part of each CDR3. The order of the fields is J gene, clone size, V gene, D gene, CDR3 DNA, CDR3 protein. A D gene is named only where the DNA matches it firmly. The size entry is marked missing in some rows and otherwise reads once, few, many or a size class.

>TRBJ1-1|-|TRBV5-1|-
TGCGCCAGCAGCTTGAAGGGGTTGTGGACTGAAGCTTTCTTT
CASSLKGLWTEAFF
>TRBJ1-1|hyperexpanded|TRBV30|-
TGTGCCTGGAGTATTAGAGGGTTAAGGAACACTGAAGCTTTCTTT
CAWSIRGLRNTEAFF
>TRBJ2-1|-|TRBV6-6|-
TGTGCCAGCAGCTCCCGGGGGGCCTCCTACAATGAGCAGTTCTTC
CASSSRGASYNEQFF
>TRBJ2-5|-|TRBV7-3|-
TGTGCCAGCAGCTTAGTCGGCCTCCAAGAGACCCAGTACTTC
CASSLVGLQETQYF
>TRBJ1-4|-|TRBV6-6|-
TGTGCCAGCAGTTACACAGGGTATAATGAAAAACTGTTTTTT
CASSYTGYNEKLFF
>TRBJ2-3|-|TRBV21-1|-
TGTGCCAGCAGCAAAGGCATTCGATTCACAGATACGCAGTATTTT
CASSKGIRFTDTQYF
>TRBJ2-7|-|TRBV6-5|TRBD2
TGTGCCAGCAGTTACTCTGCCGGGGGGAGCGAGCAGTACTTC
CASSYSAGGSEQYF
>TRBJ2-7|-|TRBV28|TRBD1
TGTGCCAGCAGTTTATTTTCAGGGGGCTACGAGCAGTACTTC
CASSLFSGGYEQYF
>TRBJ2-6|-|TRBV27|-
TGTGCCAGCAGTTTATCTGGGGCCAACGTCCTGACTTTC
CASSLSGANVLTF
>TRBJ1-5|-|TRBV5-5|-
TGTGCCAGCAGCTTGGGGGGTGATCAGCCCCAGCATTTT
CASSLGGDQPQHF
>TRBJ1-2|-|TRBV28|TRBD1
TGTGCCAGCAGTCCGGGACAGTATGGCTACACCTTC
CASSPGQYGYTF
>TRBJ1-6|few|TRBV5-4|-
TGTGCCAGCAGCCAGAGCTCCTATAATTCACCCCTCCACTTT
CASSQSSYNSPLHF
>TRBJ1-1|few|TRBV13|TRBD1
TGTGCCAGCAGCGCCACGGACAGGGTTGTTCCTGAAGCTTTCTTT
CASSATDRVVPEAFF
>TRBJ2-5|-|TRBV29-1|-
TGCAGCGTTGAAAAAGGTTTCCAAGAGACCCAGTACTTC
CSVEKGFQETQYF
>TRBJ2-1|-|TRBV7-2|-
TGTGCCAGCAGCCGGGGTTACAATGAGCAGTTCTTC
CASSRGYNEQFF
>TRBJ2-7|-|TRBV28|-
TGTGCCAGCAGTCAAGGGACCGCTTGGGGGCAGTACTTC
CASSQGTAWGQYF
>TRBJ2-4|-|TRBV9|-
TGTGCCAGCAGCGTAGGAGTGGCCAAAAACATTCAGTACTTC
CASSVGVAKNIQYF
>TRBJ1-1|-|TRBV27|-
TGTGCCAGCAGTTTATACGGGGGTTACAGGAACACTGAAGCTTTCTTT
CASSLYGGYRNTEAFF
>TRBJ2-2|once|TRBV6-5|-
TGTGCCAGCAGGATGTCAACGAACACCGGGGAGCTGTTTTTT
CASRMSTNTGELFF
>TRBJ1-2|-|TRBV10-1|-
TGCGCCAGCAGTGCAGGGGATGGCTACACCTTC
CASSAGDGYTF
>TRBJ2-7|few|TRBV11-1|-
TGTGCCAGCAGCTCATCGTCCCCCCTGGCAGCCTGGGAGCAGTACTTC
CASSSSSPLAAWEQYF
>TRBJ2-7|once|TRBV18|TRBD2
TGTGCCAGCTCAGAACCACTCTCACTAGCGGGATTGGGGGAGCAGTACTTC
CASSEPLSLAGLGEQYF
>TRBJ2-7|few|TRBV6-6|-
TGTGCCAGCAGTTATGAAGAGGGTTCTTACGAGCAGTACTTC
CASSYEEGSYEQYF
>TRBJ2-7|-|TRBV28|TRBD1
TGTGCCAGCAGGGGGGCTCGGACAGGAGGTGACGAGCAGTACTTC
CASRGARTGGDEQYF
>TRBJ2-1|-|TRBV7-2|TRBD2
TGTGCCACGAGTAAAGCGGGAGGCATCAATGAGCAGTTCTTC
CATSKAGGINEQFF
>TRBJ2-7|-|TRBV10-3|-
TGTGCCACCCGGACAGATATCTACGAGCAGTACTTC
CATRTDIYEQYF
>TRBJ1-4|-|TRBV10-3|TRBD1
TGTGCCATCGCAGGGGGCTGGGGTGAAAAACTGTTTTTT
CAIAGGWGEKLFF
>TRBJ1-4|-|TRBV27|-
TGTGCCAGCAGTTTATATTCTGGGGGCGGGGATGAAAAACTGTTTTTT
CASSLYSGGGDEKLFF